One and the same sample provided the 16 T cell receptor beta chains below, sequenced in a study of T cells in Graves' hyperthyroidism and ophthalmopathy. It was RNA transcripts that yielded the amplified TCR beta CDR3 regions. Primed by the HTBI set, a first-round RT-PCR was run on the TCR CDR3. TCRdb re-derived calls from the multiplex PCR reads in MiXCR, one entry per CDR3 protein. The profile covers approximately 420,000 distinct CDR3 sequences, with about 15% appearing a single time and 32% taken by the ten largest. The sample comprised blood. The receptors come from a woman under 40 with Graves' hyperthyroidism.

This sequence joins TRBV19 and TRBJ2-1; 12 bases agree with TRBD1. The CDR3 spans 14 residues. The V gene end was trimmed by 5 bases and the J gene end by 9 bases; junction bases not matched to a gene: 5. Germline-derived CDR1 and CDR2 are LNHDA and SQIVND (reference sequence). The CDR3 protein is CASSAGQGAGEQFF. The CDR3 region has the DNA TGTGCCAGTAGTGCGGGACAGGGGGCCGGTGAGCAGTTCTTC.

This chain links TRBV19 with TRBJ2-7; TRBD2 might be the D (6 bases). V gave up 6 bases and J gave up 1 base, with 16 bases separating them. The CDR3 loop spans 15 amino acids. Germline CDR1 and CDR2: LNHDA and SQIVND (reference sequence). The CDR3: CASSTGTRISYEQYF. The CDR3 coding sequence is TGTGCCAGTAGCACCGGGACTCGTATATCCTACGAGCAGTACTTC.

The table lists this clonotype with a few counts. The germline gene is not matched at one end of the junction; a read error may be the cause. V gene TRBV6-1 combines with J gene TRBJ1-1; 9 bases match TRBD1. This CDR3 spans 14 amino acids. Germline assignment: CDR1 MNHNS and CDR2 SASEGT. CDR3 nucleotide sequence: TGTGCCAGCAGGTCCGGGACAGGGAACACTGAAGCTTTCTTC. As protein: CASRSGTGNTEAFF.

This clonotype was found many times. The chain carries TRBV7-2 and TRBJ1-5; 7 bases map to TRBD1. The CDR3 is 15 residues long. CDR1 is SGHTA, CDR2 FQGNSA, per germline. Unmatched junction bases numbered 0, after V lost 0 bases and J lost 1 base. The CDR3 protein is CASSLADRSNQPQHF. In nucleotides, the CDR3 is TGTGCCAGCAGCTTAGCGGACAGGAGCAATCAGCCCCAGCATTTT.

This clonotype was observed many times. The chain employs TRBV20-1 and TRBJ2-5; D is perhaps TRBD2 (5 bases). The V end lost 0 bases, the J end lost 4 bases, and 9 bases lay between the germline ends. The germline CDR1 and CDR2 sequences are DFQATT and SNEGSKA (reference sequence). CDR3 size: 13 residues. The CDR3 sequence: CSARESGRETQYF. In DNA, the CDR3 is TGCAGTGCTAGAGAATCTGGGAGAGAGACCCAGTACTTC.

This chain links TRBV18 with TRBJ2-5; 10 nucleotides match TRBD2. Germline trimming cut 5 bases from V and 4 bases from J; bases unmatched to any gene: 10. Germline V gene lookup returns CDR1 KGHSH and CDR2 LQKENI. CDR3 length: 16 amino acids. The CDR3 DNA reads TGTGCCAGCTCAGATCCCGCTAGCGGGAGAGGAGAGACCCAGTACTTC. It specifies CASSDPASGRGETQYF.

In this sample, this clonotype turned up many times. This chain links TRBV2 with TRBJ2-2, with TRBD2 matching 8 bases. In germline, CDR1 is SNHLY, CDR2 FYNNEI. V gave up 5 bases and J gave up 7 bases; unmatched junction bases: 15. This CDR3 comprises 17 residues. The CDR3 is CASSLQVPGGAIGELFF. CDR3 in DNA: TGTGCCAGCAGTCTCCAAGTTCCGGGAGGGGCGATCGGGGAGCTGTTTTTT.

The table lists this clonotype with many counts. V usage is TRBV28 and J usage is TRBJ1-3; no reliable D call. Germline lookup yields CDR1 MDHEN and CDR2 SYDVKM. V was shortened by 2 bases and J by 1 base, with 6 bases between the two germline ends. CDR3 length: 14 residues. The chain's CDR3 is CASSLRESGNTIYF. The CDR3, as DNA: TGTGCCAGCAGTTTAAGGGAGTCTGGAAACACCATATATTTT. Looking up the rest from reference TRBV28 and TRBJ1-3 gives the full variable domain: DVKVTQSSRYLVKRTGEKVFLECVQDMDHENMFWYRQDPGLGLRLIYFSYDVKMKEKGDIPEGYSVSREKKERFSLILESASTNQTSMYLCASSLRESGNTIYFGEGSWLTVV.

The chain links TRBV12-3 or TRBV12-4 to TRBJ1-5, with no clear D. This CDR3 is built from 12 residues. The ends were cut back, 3 bases at V and 9 bases at J, with 9 bases in the middle. The CDR3 spells CASSFGRTPQHF. The CDR3 nucleotides are TGTGCCAGCAGTTTCGGACGGACGCCCCAGCATTTT.

This clonotype was seen repeatedly, ten times or more. The chain uses TRBV28 and TRBJ2-1, with 13 bases matching TRBD2. Trimming at V came to 6 bases and at J to 0 bases, leaving 2 bases not matched to a gene. The length of the CDR3 is 16 residues. From germline, CDR1 is MDHEN and CDR2 SYDVKM. CDR3 bases: TGTGCCAGCAGCCGGACTAGCGGGGGCTCCTACAATGAGCAGTTCTTC. Its protein is CASSRTSGGSYNEQFF.

Only a few counts were recorded for this clonotype. The gene calls are TRBV4-1 and TRBJ2-3; unclear D gene. Trimming cost V 0 bases and J 3 bases, with 10 bases left between them. The CDR3 length is 15 residues. Germline CDR1 reads MGHRA; CDR2 reads YSYEKL. Here the CDR3 reads CASSQDHGGTDTQYF. The DNA of the CDR3 is TGCGCCAGCAGCCAAGATCACGGCGGAACAGATACGCAGTATTTT.

This chain uses TRBV6-4 with TRBJ1-1; D is unresolved. Germline CDR1 reads MRHNA; CDR2 reads SNTAGT. Deletions cut 7 bases from V and 5 bases from J, with 23 bases between. This CDR3 spans 16 amino acids. Written as DNA, the CDR3 is TGTGCCAGCACCAAATCCCTGGGAGGGCGGGGTACTGAAGCTTTCTTT. This codes for CASTKSLGGRGTEAFF.

This clonotype has ten or more counts. The chain is built from TRBV6-1 and TRBJ2-7, with no clear D. The CDR3 has 13 residues. V was cut by 5 bases and J by 2 bases, with 10 bases left in between. Germline V gives CDR1 MNHNS, CDR2 SASEGT. The CDR3 spells CASSHQTTYEQYF. CDR3 DNA sequence: TGTGCCAGCAGTCACCAAACCACCTACGAGCAGTACTTC.

The V gene is TRBV6-1, the J gene TRBJ2-3; either TRBD1 or TRBD2 may fit D (5 bases each). The germline gives CDR1 MNHNS, CDR2 SASEGT. This CDR3 comprises 14 residues. The V end was cut by 7 bases, the J end by 5 bases, with 16 bases between. CDR3 sequence (DNA): TGTGCCAGCATGAGGTTGACAGAGGGAGATACGCAGTATTTT. Its translation: CASMRLTEGDTQYF.

The V call is TRBV6-5, the J call TRBJ2-3; the D gene is possibly TRBD2 (6 bases). Trimming cost V 4 bases and J 3 bases, with 17 bases left between them. This CDR3 has 16 residues. Germline loops: CDR1 MNHEY, CDR2 SVGAGI. The CDR3 DNA sequence: TGTGCCAGCAGTTCCGTCAGACTAGAAGAGACAGATACGCAGTATTTT. Amino acid sequence: CASSSVRLEETDTQYF.

This clonotype was seen at least ten times. The gene calls are TRBV3-1 and TRBJ2-1, with 7 positions matching TRBD2. V dropped 0 bases and J dropped 5; count of bases not matched to a gene: 7. Germline CDR1 and CDR2: LGHDT and YNNKEL (reference sequence). The CDR3 has 16 residues. Here the CDR3 reads CASSQEGTGGDNEQFF. Written as DNA, the CDR3 is TGTGCCAGCAGCCAAGAAGGCACGGGAGGAGACAATGAGCAGTTCTTC.